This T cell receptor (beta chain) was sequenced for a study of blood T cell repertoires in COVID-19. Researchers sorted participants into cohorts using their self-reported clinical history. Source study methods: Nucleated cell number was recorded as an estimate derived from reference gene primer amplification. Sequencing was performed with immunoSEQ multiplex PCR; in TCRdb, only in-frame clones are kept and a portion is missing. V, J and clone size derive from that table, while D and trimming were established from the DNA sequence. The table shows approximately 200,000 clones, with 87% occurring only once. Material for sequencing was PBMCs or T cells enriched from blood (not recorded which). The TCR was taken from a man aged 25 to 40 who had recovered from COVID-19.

CDR3 loop: CASSWVGSEQYF. CDR3 nucleotides: TGTGCCAGCAGTTGGGTGGGGAGCGAGCAGTACTTC. V gene TRBV28 combines with J gene TRBJ2-7; D might be TRBD2 (5 bases). Germline V gives CDR1 MDHEN, CDR2 SYDVKM. The V gene lost 4 bases and the J gene lost 6 bases, with 10 bases spanning the gap. The CDR3 covers 12 residues.